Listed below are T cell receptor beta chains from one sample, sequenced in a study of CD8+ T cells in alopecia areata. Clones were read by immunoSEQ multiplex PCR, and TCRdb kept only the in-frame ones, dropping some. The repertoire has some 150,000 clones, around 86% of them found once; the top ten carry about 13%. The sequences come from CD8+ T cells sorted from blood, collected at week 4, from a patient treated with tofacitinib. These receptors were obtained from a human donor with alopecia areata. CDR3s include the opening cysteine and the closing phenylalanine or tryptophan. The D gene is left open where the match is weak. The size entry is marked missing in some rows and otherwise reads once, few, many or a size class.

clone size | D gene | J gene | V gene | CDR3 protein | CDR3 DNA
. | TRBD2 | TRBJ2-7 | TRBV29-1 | CSVEGLGLAEASSYEQYF | TGCAGCGTTGAGGGGCTAGGGCTAGCGGAGGCTAGCTCCTACGAGCAGTACTTC
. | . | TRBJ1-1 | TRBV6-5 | CASSRGVNTEAFF | TGTGCCAGCAGCCGGGGGGTGAACACTGAAGCTTTCTTT
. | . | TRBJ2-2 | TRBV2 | CASFAGELFF | TGTGCCAGCTTCGCCGGGGAGCTGTTTTTT
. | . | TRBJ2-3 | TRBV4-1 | CASSHRLEHTQYF | TGCGCCAGCAGCCACAGACTAGAACATACGCAGTATTTT
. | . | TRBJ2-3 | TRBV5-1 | CASSGGRGEADTQYF | TGCGCCAGCAGCGGAGGCAGGGGAGAAGCAGATACGCAGTATTTT
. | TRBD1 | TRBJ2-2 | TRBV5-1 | CASSLKAGGTGELFF | TGCGCCAGCAGCTTGAAGGCAGGGGGCACCGGGGAGCTGTTTTTT
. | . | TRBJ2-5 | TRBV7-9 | CASSNYRDQETQYF | TGTGCCAGCAGTAACTACAGGGACCAAGAGACCCAGTACTTC
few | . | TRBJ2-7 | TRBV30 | CAWSGINEQYF | TGTGCCTGGAGTGGGATTAACGAGCAGTACTTC
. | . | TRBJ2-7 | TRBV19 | CASSSTAGYEQYF | TGTGCCAGTAGTTCAACCGCAGGCTACGAGCAGTACTTC
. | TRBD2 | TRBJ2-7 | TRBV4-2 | CASSIGTSGWEQYF | TGTGCCAGCAGCATAGGGACTAGCGGATGGGAGCAGTACTTC
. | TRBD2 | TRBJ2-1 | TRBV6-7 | CASSSPGLAGSGEQFF | TGTGCCAGCAGTTCCCCGGGACTAGCGGGAAGTGGTGAGCAGTTCTTC
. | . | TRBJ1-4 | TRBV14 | CASSQTPGANEKLFF | TGTGCCAGCAGCCAAACTCCAGGAGCTAATGAAAAACTGTTTTTT
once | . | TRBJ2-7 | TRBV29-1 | CSVELWQDNYEQYF | TGCAGCGTTGAGTTGTGGCAGGATAACTACGAGCAGTACTTC
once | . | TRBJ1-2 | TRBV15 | CATSDPRPDGYGYTF | TGTGCCACCAGCGATCCCAGACCCGACGGCTATGGCTACACCTTC
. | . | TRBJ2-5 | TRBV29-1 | CSVTITGETQYF | TGCAGCGTTACAATAACCGGGGAGACCCAGTACTTC
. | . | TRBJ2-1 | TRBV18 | CASSPLWNEQFF | TGTGCCAGCTCCCCCCTGTGGAATGAGCAGTTCTTC
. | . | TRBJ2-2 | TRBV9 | CASRESANTGELFF | TGTGCCAGCAGGGAGTCAGCGAACACCGGGGAGCTGTTTTTT
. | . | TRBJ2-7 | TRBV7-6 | CASSLSFDGVRYF | TGTGCCAGCAGCTTGTCTTTTGACGGGGTTCGGTACTTC
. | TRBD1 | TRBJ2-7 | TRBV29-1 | CSVLTGTGTYEQYF | TGCAGCGTCCTTACCGGGACAGGGACCTACGAGCAGTACTTC
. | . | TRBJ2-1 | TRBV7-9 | CASSDRQESRNEQFF | TGTGCCAGCAGCGACAGACAGGAAAGTCGGAATGAGCAGTTCTTC
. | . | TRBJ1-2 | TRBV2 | CASSEAGNYGYTF | TGTGCCAGCAGTGAAGCAGGGAACTATGGCTACACCTTC